What follows are 17 T cell receptor beta chains derived from one specimen sequenced in a study of neoadjuvant nivolumab and ipilimumab in lung cancer. Sequencing used immunoSEQ multiplex PCR; TCRdb keeps in-frame clones, though not all of them. The sample gives about 25,000 clones, 75% to 85% of which show up once; about 8.1% is in the top ten. Here the sequenced sample was tumor tissue, taken after neoadjuvant nivolumab, alone or with ipilimumab, at or shortly before surgery. The source of these receptors is an adult with non-small cell lung cancer.

As DNA, the CDR3 is TGTGCCAGCTCACCCGGGACTAGCGGCAATGAGCAGTTCTTC. It encodes CASSPGTSGNEQFF. The chain has TRBV18 and TRBJ2-1; TRBD2 matches at 11 bases. This CDR3 has 14 residues. Losses at the gene ends were 3 bases for V and 6 bases for J; bases not matched to a gene: 1. Looked up from germline, CDR1 is KGHSH and CDR2 is LQKENI.

V is TRBV5-1 and J is TRBJ2-5; D remains unclear. Germline V gene lookup returns CDR1 SGHRS and CDR2 YFSETQ. V lost 0 bases and J lost 1, with 16 bases in between. This CDR3 spans 17 amino acids. The CDR3 DNA follows: TGCGCCAGCAGCTTGGGGCGCTCGACGAAGGCCCAAGAGACCCAGTACTTC. It yields the protein CASSLGRSTKAQETQYF.

Comment on this clone: The junction departs from germline at one end; a sequencing error may be responsible. In DNA form, the CDR3 reads TGTGCCAGCAGCTTAGAGGCACAGCCGGTGTGGTTT. Protein: CASSLEAQPVWF. V is TRBV7-9 and J is TRBJ1-4; no definite D call. Per germline, CDR1 SEHNR and CDR2 FQNEAQ (reference sequence). There are 12 residues in the CDR3.

This chain links TRBV11-3 with TRBJ2-1; 7 nucleotides match TRBD1. CDR3 length: 12 amino acids. Germline-derived CDR1 and CDR2 are SGHNT and YENEEA. The V segment lost 4 bases and the J segment 10 bases; nucleotides outside the gene matches: 4. CDR3 loop: CASSSGQQEQFF. CDR3 in DNA: TGTGCCAGCAGCTCGGGACAGCAAGAGCAGTTCTTC.

The rearrangement joins TRBV6-5 to TRBJ1-2, with D perhaps matching TRBD1 (6 bases). The CDR3 is 13 residues long. From germline, CDR1 is MNHEY and CDR2 SVGAGI. V was pared by 3 bases and J by 8 bases, with 13 bases between. The DNA of the CDR3 is TGTGCCAGCAGTTATCGCAGGGGAGGCGGCTACACCTTC. Protein: CASSYRRGGGYTF.

V usage is TRBV7-4 and J usage is TRBJ2-2; 13 bases are shared with TRBD2. Germline CDR1 and CDR2: SGHVT and SQSDAQ. CDR3 length: 19 amino acids. V shed 9 bases and J 1 base; nucleotides not matched to a gene: 14. CDR3 DNA sequence: TGTGCCAGATGCCAACGATACCGGACTAGCGGGAGGAACACCGGGGAGCTGTTTTTT. This translates into CARCQRYRTSGRNTGELFF.

The DNA for the CDR3 is TGTGCCAGCAGCCCTACTATAGCTGGGGCCAACGTCCTGACTTTC. This sequence encodes CASSPTIAGANVLTF. The chain combines TRBV7-9 with TRBJ2-6; no definite D call. The V gene lost 5 bases and the J gene lost 2 bases, with 10 bases spanning the gap. The length of the CDR3 is 15 residues. Germline lookup yields CDR1 SEHNR and CDR2 FQNEAQ (reference sequence).

V is TRBV30 and J is TRBJ1-1; D is possibly TRBD1 (6 bases). Germline loops: CDR1 GTSNPN, CDR2 SVGIG (reference sequence). The V gene lost 4 bases and the J gene lost 11 bases, with 17 bases spanning the gap. This CDR3 region has 12 residues. The CDR3 bases are TGTGCCTGGACCTCGAGGGGGGGGCTGGCTTTCTTT. Its translation: CAWTSRGGLAFF.

This clone was seen a single time. The chain has TRBV9 and TRBJ2-2; no definite D call. Deletions cut 0 bases from V and 0 bases from J, with 9 bases between. The CDR3 loop spans 16 amino acids. Germline CDR1 SGDLS, CDR2 YYNGEE. CDR3 region: CASSVGGSSNTGELFF. The CDR3 DNA reads as TGTGCCAGCAGCGTAGGAGGTAGCTCGAACACCGGGGAGCTGTTTTTT.

This sequence joins TRBV10-1 and TRBJ2-1; 8 bases are shared with TRBD2. V shed 5 bases, J shed 10 bases, and the junction held 10 bases outside the gene matches. The CDR3 consists of 14 residues. Germline V gene data show CDR1 as WNHNN and CDR2 as SYGVQD (reference sequence). This chain's CDR3 is CASSWSGGPGEQFF. The DNA for the CDR3 is TGCGCCAGCAGTTGGTCGGGAGGGCCGGGGGAGCAGTTCTTC.

This chain uses TRBV15 with TRBJ2-7; possibly TRBD1 or TRBD2 for D (5 bases each). The CDR3 runs 15 residues. V was cut by 0 bases and J by 5 bases, with 14 bases left in between. The germline V gene has CDR1 LNHNV and CDR2 YYDKDF (reference sequence). CDR3 protein: CATSRDLGPSNEQYF. The CDR3 region has the DNA TGTGCCACCAGCAGAGACTTGGGGCCTAGCAACGAGCAGTACTTC.

The V gene is TRBV5-5, the J gene TRBJ1-4; 11 bases are shared with TRBD1. The V gene's germline CDR1 is SGHKS and CDR2 YYEKEE (reference sequence). V dropped 3 bases and J dropped 1; count of bases not matched to a gene: 8. The CDR3 runs 18 residues. This CDR3 is CASSYGQGAVITNEKLFF. CDR3 sequence (DNA): TGTGCCAGCAGCTACGGACAGGGGGCTGTGATAACTAATGAAAAACTGTTTTTT.

The V gene is TRBV18, the J gene TRBJ2-7, with D tentatively TRBD2 (5 bases). Germline CDR1 KGHSH, CDR2 LQKENI. This CDR3 is 13 amino acids long. V lost 8 bases and J lost 0, with 11 bases in between. CDR3 loop: CASLDFRSYEQYF. The CDR3 DNA reads TGTGCCAGCCTGGACTTCCGCTCCTACGAGCAGTACTTC.

This chain joins TRBV7-9 and TRBJ1-1, with no clear D. Germline V gene lookup returns CDR1 SEHNR and CDR2 FQNEAQ (reference sequence). The V gene lost 1 base and the J gene lost 3 bases, with 3 bases spanning the gap. The CDR3 extends over 12 amino acids. The CDR3 region is CASSLEDTEAFF. The CDR3 coding sequence is TGTGCCAGCAGCTTAGAGGACACTGAAGCTTTCTTT.

In its sample, this clone was seen once. V gene TRBV11-3 combines with J gene TRBJ2-5, with TRBD2 identical over 8 bases. V gave up 5 bases and J gave up 5 bases; unmatched junction bases: 10. The CDR3 covers 15 residues. CDR1 is SGHNT and CDR2 is YENEEA in the germline V gene. CDR3 coding DNA: TGTGCCAGCAGCCAGCGGGGGCCCCTCCGGGAGACCCAGTACTTC. Its translation: CASSQRGPLRETQYF.

The J gene is TRBJ2-1, the V gene TRBV19; 7 bases fit TRBD1. Germline V gives CDR1 LNHDA, CDR2 SQIVND (reference sequence). The junction had 10 bases not matched to a gene; V was cut back by 4 bases and J by 4 bases. The CDR3 extends over 16 amino acids. The CDR3 region is CASSTDGTASYNEQFF. The DNA of the CDR3 is TGTGCCAGTAGTACGGACGGGACAGCAAGTTACAATGAGCAGTTCTTC.

V and J are TRBV18 and TRBJ1-1; D is uncertain. The length of the CDR3 is 13 residues. V lost 6 bases to trimming and J lost 1 base, with 9 bases between them. Germline values: CDR1 KGHSH, CDR2 LQKENI. CDR3 amino acids: CASSQQENTEAFF. As DNA, the CDR3 is TGTGCCAGCTCGCAACAAGAGAACACTGAAGCTTTCTTT.